The source of this TCR beta chain is a study of cytomegalovirus exposure and HLA in healthy donors. Study-wide results and limits: There were some V segments, including TRBV6-2 and TRBV6-3, excluded as indistinguishable. There were about 160 TCR beta chains listed as cytomegalovirus-associated.

PCR employed 60 Vbeta and 13 Jbeta primers. TCRdb's copy holds only in-frame clones and misses some; the assay was immunoSEQ multiplex PCR. The table records some 160,000 clones, 65% to 90% of them present only once. In the case of this clone: Its antigen is unidentified.

The J segment lost 5 bases and the V segment lost 5 bases, leaving 5 bases of the junction unmatched. Germline V gene data show CDR1 as LNHDA and CDR2 as SQIVND (reference sequence). CDR3 size: 14 residues. The sample was PBMCs. The clonotype originates from a male donor in good health and CMV-seronegative. The chain combines TRBV19 with TRBJ1-1, with TRBD1 identical over 10 bases. DNA for the CDR3: TGTGCCAGTAGTCGGGACAGGGGCTGGACTGAAGCTTTCTTT. Translation gives CASSRDRGWTEAFF.